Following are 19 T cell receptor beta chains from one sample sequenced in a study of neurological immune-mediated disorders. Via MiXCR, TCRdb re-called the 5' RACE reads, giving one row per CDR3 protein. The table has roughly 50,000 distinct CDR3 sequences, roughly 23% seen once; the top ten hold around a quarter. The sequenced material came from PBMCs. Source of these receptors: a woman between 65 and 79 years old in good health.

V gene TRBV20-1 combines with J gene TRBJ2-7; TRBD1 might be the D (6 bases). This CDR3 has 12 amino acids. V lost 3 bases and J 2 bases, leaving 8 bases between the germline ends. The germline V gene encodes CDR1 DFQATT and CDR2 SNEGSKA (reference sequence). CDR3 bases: TGCAGTGCTAGGGACAGCCCCTACGAGCAGTACTTC. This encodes CSARDSPYEQYF.

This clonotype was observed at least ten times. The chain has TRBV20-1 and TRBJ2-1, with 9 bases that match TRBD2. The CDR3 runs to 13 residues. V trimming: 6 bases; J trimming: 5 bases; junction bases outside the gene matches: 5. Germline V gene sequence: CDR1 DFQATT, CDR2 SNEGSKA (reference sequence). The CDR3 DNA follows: TGCAGTGCCGTGGGACTAGCTGACAATGAGCAGTTCTTC. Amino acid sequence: CSAVGLADNEQFF.

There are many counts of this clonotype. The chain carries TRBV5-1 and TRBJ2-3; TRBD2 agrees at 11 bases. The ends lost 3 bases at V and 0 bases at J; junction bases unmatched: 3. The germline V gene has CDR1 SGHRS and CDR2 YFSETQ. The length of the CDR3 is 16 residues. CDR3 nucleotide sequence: TGCGCCAGCAGCTCACTAGCGGGAGATAGCACAGATACGCAGTATTTT. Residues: CASSSLAGDSTDTQYF.

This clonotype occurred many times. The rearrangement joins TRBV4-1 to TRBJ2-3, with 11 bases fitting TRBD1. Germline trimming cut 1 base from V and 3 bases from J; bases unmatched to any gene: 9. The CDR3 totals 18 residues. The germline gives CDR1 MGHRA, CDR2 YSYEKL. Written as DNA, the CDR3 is TGCGCCAGCAGCCAAGCGGGGAGTGGGACAGGGGGAACAGATACGCAGTATTTT. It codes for CASSQAGSGTGGTDTQYF.

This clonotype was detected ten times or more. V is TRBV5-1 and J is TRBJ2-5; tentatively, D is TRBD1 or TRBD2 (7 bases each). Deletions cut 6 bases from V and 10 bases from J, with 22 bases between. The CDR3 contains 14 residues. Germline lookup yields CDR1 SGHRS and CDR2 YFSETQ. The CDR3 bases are TGCGCCAGCAAGGTAGGGGGCCCGAGCGGGGACCAGTACTTC. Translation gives CASKVGGPSGDQYF.

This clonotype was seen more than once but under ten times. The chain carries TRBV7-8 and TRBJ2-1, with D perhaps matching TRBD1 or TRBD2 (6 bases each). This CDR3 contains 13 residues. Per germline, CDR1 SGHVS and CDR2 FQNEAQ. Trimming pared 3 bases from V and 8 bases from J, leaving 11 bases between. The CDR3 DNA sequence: TGTGCCAGCAGCTTGGGGGGCGGCGATGAGCAGTTCTTC. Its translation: CASSLGGGDEQFF.

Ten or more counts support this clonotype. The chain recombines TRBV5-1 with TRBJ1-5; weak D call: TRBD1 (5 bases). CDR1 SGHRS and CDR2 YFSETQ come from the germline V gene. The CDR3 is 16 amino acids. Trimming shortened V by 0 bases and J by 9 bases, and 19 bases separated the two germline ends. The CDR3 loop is CASSLGPRGSNLPQHF. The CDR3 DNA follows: TGCGCCAGCAGCTTGGGCCCCCGGGGGTCGAACCTGCCCCAGCATTTT.

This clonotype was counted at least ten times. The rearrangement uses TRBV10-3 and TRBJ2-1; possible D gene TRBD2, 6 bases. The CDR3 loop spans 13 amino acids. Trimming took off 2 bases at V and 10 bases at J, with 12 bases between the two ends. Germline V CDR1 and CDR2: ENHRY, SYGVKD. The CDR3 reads CAISENPGGEQFF. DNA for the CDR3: TGTGCCATCAGTGAGAACCCAGGAGGGGAGCAGTTCTTC.

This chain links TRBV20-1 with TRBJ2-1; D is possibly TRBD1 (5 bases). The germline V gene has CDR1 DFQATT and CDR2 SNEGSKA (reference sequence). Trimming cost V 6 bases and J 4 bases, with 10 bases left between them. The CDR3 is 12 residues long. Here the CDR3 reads CSAPWTYNEQFF. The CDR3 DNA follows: TGCAGTGCCCCCTGGACATACAATGAGCAGTTCTTC.

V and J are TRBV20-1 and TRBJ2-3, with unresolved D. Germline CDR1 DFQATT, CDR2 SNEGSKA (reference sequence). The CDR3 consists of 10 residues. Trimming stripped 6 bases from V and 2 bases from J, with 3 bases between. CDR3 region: CSAFTDTQYF. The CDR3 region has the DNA TGCAGTGCCTTCACAGATACGCAGTATTTT.

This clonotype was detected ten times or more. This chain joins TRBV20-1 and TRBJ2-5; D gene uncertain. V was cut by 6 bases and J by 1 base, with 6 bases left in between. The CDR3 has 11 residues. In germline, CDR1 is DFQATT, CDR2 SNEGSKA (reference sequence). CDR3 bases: TGCAGTGCGGAGAGCCAAGAGACCCAGTACTTC. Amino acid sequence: CSAESQETQYF.

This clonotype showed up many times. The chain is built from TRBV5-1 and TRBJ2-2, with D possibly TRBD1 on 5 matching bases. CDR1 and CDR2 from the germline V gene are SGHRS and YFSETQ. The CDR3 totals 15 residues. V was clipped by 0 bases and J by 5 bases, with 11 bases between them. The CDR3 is CASSLGPKGTGELFF. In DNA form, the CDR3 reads TGCGCCAGCAGCTTGGGTCCTAAGGGGACCGGGGAGCTGTTTTTT.

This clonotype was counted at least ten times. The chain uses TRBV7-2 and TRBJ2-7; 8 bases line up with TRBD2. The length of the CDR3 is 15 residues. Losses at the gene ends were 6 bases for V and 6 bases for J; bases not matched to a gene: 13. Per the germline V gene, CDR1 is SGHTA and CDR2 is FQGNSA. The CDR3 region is CASSQISGKSAEQYF. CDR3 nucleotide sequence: TGTGCCAGCAGTCAGATTAGCGGGAAATCCGCCGAGCAGTACTTC.

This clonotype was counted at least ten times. The CDR3 protein is CSVGPVLVRIHTKGSNQPQHF. DNA for the CDR3: TGCAGCGTCGGTCCAGTTTTAGTCCGAATACACACCAAGGGGAGCAATCAGCCCCAGCATTTT. The chain joins TRBV29-1 to TRBJ1-5; perhaps TRBD1 as D (5 bases). Germline assignment: CDR1 SQVTM and CDR2 ANQGSEA. This CDR3 is built from 21 residues. V was pared by 6 bases and J by 1 base, with 34 bases between.

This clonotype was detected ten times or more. In nucleotides, the CDR3 is TGTGCCAGCAGCTTAGGACTAGCGGAGACCTACGAGCAGTACTTC. Protein product: CASSLGLAETYEQYF. This chain joins TRBV7-2 and TRBJ2-7, with 9 bases matching TRBD2. The CDR3 consists of 15 residues. The trim removed 1 base at V and 2 bases at J, leaving 3 bases unmatched. Germline CDR1 is SGHTA and CDR2 is FQGNSA.

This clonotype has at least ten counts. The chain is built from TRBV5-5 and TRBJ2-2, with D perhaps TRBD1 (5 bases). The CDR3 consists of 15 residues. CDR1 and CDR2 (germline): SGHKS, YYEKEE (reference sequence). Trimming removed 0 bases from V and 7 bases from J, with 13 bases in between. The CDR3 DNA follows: TGTGCCAGCAGCTTGGGTACAGGTCGCCGCGGGGAGCTGTTTTTT. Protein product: CASSLGTGRRGELFF.

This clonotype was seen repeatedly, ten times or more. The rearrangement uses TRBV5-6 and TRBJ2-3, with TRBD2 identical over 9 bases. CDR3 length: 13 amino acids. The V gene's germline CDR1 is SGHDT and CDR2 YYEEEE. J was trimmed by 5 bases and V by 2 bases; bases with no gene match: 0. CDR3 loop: CASSLAGGDTQYF. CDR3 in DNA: TGTGCCAGCAGCTTAGCGGGAGGAGATACGCAGTATTTT. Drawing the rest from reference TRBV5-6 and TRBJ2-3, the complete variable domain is DAGVTQSPTHLIKTRGQQVTLRCSPKSGHDTVSWYQQALGQGPQFIFQYYEEEERQRGNFPDRFSGHQFPNYSSELNVNALLLGDSALYLCASSLAGGDTQYFGPGTRLTVL.

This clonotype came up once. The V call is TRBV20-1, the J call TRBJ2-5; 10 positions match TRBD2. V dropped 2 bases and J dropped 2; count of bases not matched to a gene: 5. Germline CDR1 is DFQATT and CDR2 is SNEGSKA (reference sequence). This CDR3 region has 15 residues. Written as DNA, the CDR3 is TGCAGTGCTAGAATAGCGGGGGGCTCACAAGAGACCCAGTACTTC. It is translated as CSARIAGGSQETQYF.

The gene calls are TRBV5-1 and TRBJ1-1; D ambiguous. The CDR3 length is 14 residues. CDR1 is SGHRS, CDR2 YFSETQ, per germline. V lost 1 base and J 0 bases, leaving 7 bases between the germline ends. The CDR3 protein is CASSLNGVNTEAFF. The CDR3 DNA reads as TGCGCCAGCAGCTTGAATGGGGTGAACACTGAAGCTTTCTTT.